This T cell receptor (beta chain) was found in a study of blood T cell repertoires in COVID-19. Study at large: Acute and convalescent COVID-19 samples came from the United States, Italy and Spain.

Clones were sequenced by immunoSEQ multiplex PCR, and TCRdb holds only the in-frame ones, with some missing. The sample consists of roughly 270,000 clones, approximately 80% of them appearing once. With 4 bases removed from V and 6 bases from J, the gap between germline ends came to 14 bases. The length of the CDR3 is 13 residues. CDR1 and CDR2 from the germline V gene are SGHRS and YFSETQ. Adults between about 18 and 95 years of age took part from 20 to 25 US areas. Cohort allocation depended upon clinical history that participants reported. The TCR comes from a middle-aged man who had been exposed to COVID-19. J is TRBJ2-7 and V is TRBV5-1, with a tentative D call TRBD1 (5 bases). The sequenced material came from PBMCs or T cells enriched from blood (not recorded which). This CDR3 reads CASSPRFGAEQYF. The CDR3 DNA reads TGCGCCAGCAGCCCTAGGTTTGGGGCCGAGCAGTACTTC. The full variable domain, in which reference TRBV5-1 and TRBJ2-7 provide the parts outside the CDR3, is KAGVTQTPRYLIKTRGQQVTLSCSPISGHRSVSWYQQTPGQGLQFLFEYFSETQRNKGNFPGRFSGRQFSNSRSEMNVSTLELGDSALYLCASSPRFGAEQYFGPGTRLTVT.